The 27 T cell receptor beta chains listed next were all sequenced from one sample in a study of Ad26.COV2.S vaccination and SARS-CoV-2 variants. Clones were read by immunoSEQ multiplex PCR, and TCRdb kept only the in-frame ones, dropping some. Among about 140,000 clones listed, roughly 89% were seen once. Specimen: peripheral blood, collected after recovery from COVID-19. The receptors were gathered from a human donor who had recovered from COVID-19.

In this sample, this clone turned up a few times. The rearrangement uses TRBV11-2 and TRBJ2-2; D remains unclear. Trimming took off 7 bases at V and 1 base at J, with 7 bases between the two ends. The CDR3 length is 13 residues. Germline V lookup: CDR1 SGHAT, CDR2 FQNNGV. The CDR3 here is CASKEVNTGELFF. CDR3 bases: TGTGCCAGCAAAGAGGTGAACACCGGGGAGCTGTTTTTT.

The chain employs TRBV21-1 and TRBJ2-7; no check of the table's D call, TRBD1, against the DNA was made. TRBV21-1 constitutes a pseudogene. The CDR3 extends over 14 amino acids. For the CDR3, the DNA is TGTGCCAGCAGTCCCCGGGACAGGGCCCACGAGCAGTACTTC. Amino acids: CASSPRDRAHEQYF.

The V gene is TRBV6-5, the J gene TRBJ1-2; D might be TRBD1 (6 bases). The germline gives CDR1 MNHEY, CDR2 SVGAGI. The CDR3 spans 13 residues. V lost 3 bases to trimming and J lost 6 bases, with 11 bases between them. The DNA for the CDR3 is TGTGCCAGCAGTTATGGACAGCAACATGGCTACACCTTC. This encodes CASSYGQQHGYTF.

V usage is TRBV29-1 and J usage is TRBJ1-2; 12 positions agree with TRBD1. This CDR3 is 16 amino acids long. Germline loops: CDR1 SQVTM, CDR2 ANQGSEA. The trim removed 6 bases at V and 6 bases at J, leaving 14 bases unmatched. CDR3: CSVRNSGTGGTDGYTF. DNA for the CDR3: TGCAGCGTGCGTAATTCCGGGACAGGGGGCACGGATGGCTACACCTTC. Based on the CDR3 plus reference TRBV29-1 and TRBJ1-2, the full variable domain is SAVISQKPSRDICQRGTSLTIQCQVDSQVTMMFWYRQQPGQSLTLIATANQGSEATYESGFVIDKFPISRPNLTFSTLTVSNMSPEDSSIYLCSVRNSGTGGTDGYTFGSGTRLTVV.

The chain couples TRBV28 to TRBJ1-4; tentative D call: TRBD1 (5 bases). The CDR3 runs to 13 residues. V lost 7 bases and J 6 bases, leaving 12 bases between the germline ends. Germline V gene data show CDR1 as MDHEN and CDR2 as SYDVKM. The CDR3 here is CASKKGTDEKLFF. The CDR3 DNA follows: TGTGCCAGCAAGAAGGGGACCGATGAAAAACTGTTTTTT.

The rearrangement links TRBV27 to TRBJ1-2; 7 nucleotides match TRBD1. V lost 10 bases, J lost 7 bases, and 18 bases stayed unmatched. CDR3 length: 15 residues. Germline lookup yields CDR1 MNHEY and CDR2 SMNVEV (reference sequence). CDR3 bases: TGTGCCACTAAAGACAGCAGAGACTCAGGGGGTGGCTACACCTTC. Its translation: CATKDSRDSGGGYTF.

This chain uses TRBV18 with TRBJ2-5; TRBD2 is a possible D gene (5 bases). The germline V gene has CDR1 KGHSH and CDR2 LQKENI. Trimming took off 4 bases at V and 0 bases at J, with 9 bases between the two ends. The CDR3 is 14 residues long. The CDR3 DNA is TGTGCCAGCTCACGAGGGATTTACCAAGAGACCCAGTACTTC. Translating it yields CASSRGIYQETQYF.

The V and J genes are TRBV15 and TRBJ2-3; 11 bases are a match to TRBD2. The junction had 13 bases not matched to a gene; V was cut back by 4 bases and J by 4 bases. The CDR3 contains 18 residues. The germline V gene encodes CDR1 LNHNV and CDR2 YYDKDF (reference sequence). The CDR3 loop reads CATSTPDPTSGAADTQYF. The CDR3, as DNA: TGTGCCACCAGCACCCCAGATCCGACTAGCGGGGCTGCAGATACGCAGTATTTT.

This chain uses TRBV3-1 (or the pseudogene TRBV3-2) with TRBJ1-5, with D possibly matching TRBD1 (5 bases). Germline CDR1 is LGHDT and CDR2 is YNNKEL (reference sequence). The CDR3 sequence is 13 residues long. The ends were cut back, 0 bases at V and 7 bases at J, with 7 bases in the middle. The CDR3 DNA follows: TGTGCCAGCAGCCAAGATCAGGGCCAGCCCCAGCATTTT. Translating it yields CASSQDQGQPQHF.

The rearrangement joins TRBV28 to TRBJ2-5; the match to TRBD2 covers 8 bases. The V gene end was trimmed by 3 bases and the J gene end by 6 bases; junction bases not matched to a gene: 9. Germline CDR1 MDHEN, CDR2 SYDVKM. The length of the CDR3 is 15 residues. This CDR3 reads CASSLAGGLSKTQYF. For the CDR3, the DNA is TGTGCCAGCAGTTTGGCGGGGGGCCTGTCTAAGACCCAGTACTTC.

CDR3: CASTPDSRGTEAFF. CDR3 sequence (DNA): TGTGCCAGCACCCCGGACTCTAGAGGCACTGAAGCTTTCTTT. The chain links TRBV9 to TRBJ1-1; D not certain. The CDR3 is made up of 14 amino acids. V was cut by 6 bases and J by 4 bases, with 16 bases left in between. Germline CDR1 and CDR2: SGDLS and YYNGEE.

This clone was observed a single time. The chain carries TRBV30 and TRBJ2-1; D gene unclear. V lost 2 bases to trimming and J lost 5 bases, with 13 bases between them. Germline V CDR1 and CDR2: GTSNPN, SVGIG (reference sequence). This CDR3 spans 14 amino acids. The CDR3 reads CAWSIGVVHNEQFF. DNA for the CDR3: TGTGCCTGGAGTATAGGAGTAGTACACAATGAGCAGTTCTTC.

This chain uses TRBV6-5 with TRBJ1-4; a weak D match, TRBD1 (6 bases). V was clipped by 8 bases and J by 8 bases, with 15 bases between them. The germline V gene has CDR1 MNHEY and CDR2 SVGAGI. The CDR3 is made up of 13 amino acids. CDR3 sequence: CASADTGHEKLFF. The DNA for the CDR3 is TGTGCCAGCGCGGATACAGGGCACGAAAAACTGTTTTTT.

This clone was seen only a few times. The chain couples TRBV4-3 to TRBJ2-4; tentatively, D is TRBD1 (6 bases). The germline gives CDR1 LGHNA, CDR2 YSLEER. There are 17 residues in the CDR3. Trimming pared 0 bases from V and 0 bases from J, leaving 12 bases between. CDR3 protein: CASSQDPGHPAKNIQYF. In nucleotides, the CDR3 is TGCGCCAGCAGCCAAGACCCGGGACACCCAGCCAAAAACATTCAGTACTTC.

The chain couples TRBV6-5 to TRBJ2-3; 11 bases are shared with TRBD1. From germline, CDR1 is MNHEY and CDR2 SVGAGI. The length of the CDR3 is 15 residues. Unmatched junction bases numbered 9, after V lost 6 bases and J lost 7 bases. The DNA for the CDR3 is TGTGCCAGCAGCAAAAGGGGGACAGGGGGAAATACGCAGTATTTT. The encoded protein is CASSKRGTGGNTQYF.

The V and J genes are TRBV30 and TRBJ2-5; a weak D match, TRBD1 (6 bases). The CDR3 sequence is 13 residues long. Germline V lookup: CDR1 GTSNPN, CDR2 SVGIG (reference sequence). The V and J ends lost 2 bases and 5 bases respectively, with 12 bases between them. CDR3 sequence (DNA): TGTGCCTGGAGTAAGACAGGTACCGAGACCCAGTACTTC. Translating gives CAWSKTGTETQYF.

This clone appeared once. The J gene is TRBJ2-1, the V gene TRBV28; 8 nucleotides agree with TRBD2. The CDR3 spans 13 residues. After removal of 3 bases from V and 7 bases from J, the junction contained 2 bases not matched to a gene. Germline V gene data show CDR1 as MDHEN and CDR2 as SYDVKM. CDR3 loop: CASSFGRGNEQFF. Here the CDR3 DNA reads TGTGCCAGCAGTTTCGGGAGGGGGAATGAGCAGTTCTTC.

The chain carries TRBV5-4 and TRBJ2-2, with D possibly TRBD1 on 5 matching bases. The germline CDR1 and CDR2 sequences are SGHNT and YYREEE (reference sequence). V was clipped by 2 bases and J by 6 bases, with 8 bases between them. The CDR3 loop spans 13 amino acids. The CDR3 here is CASSFRGAGELFF. Written as DNA, the CDR3 is TGTGCCAGCAGCTTTAGGGGCGCCGGGGAGCTGTTTTTT.

This sequence joins TRBV30 and TRBJ1-2; D gene unclear. V lost 1 base, J lost 2 bases, and 8 bases lay in between. Germline loops: CDR1 GTSNPN, CDR2 SVGIG (reference sequence). The CDR3 covers 13 residues. CDR3 bases: TGTGCCTGGAGTGGCGAGGGAAACTATGGCTACACCTTC. This sequence encodes CAWSGEGNYGYTF. The variable domain in full, with the rest retrieved from reference TRBV30 and TRBJ1-2, is SQTIHQWPATLVQPVGSPLSLECTVEGTSNPNLYWYRQAAGRGLQLLFYSVGIGQISSEVPQNLSASRPQDRQFILSSKKLLLSDSGFYLCAWSGEGNYGYTFGSGTRLTVV.

This clone has at least ten counts. The J gene is TRBJ1-5, the V gene TRBV2, with 8 bases identical to TRBD1. The CDR3 covers 15 residues. Losses at the gene ends were 8 bases for V and 1 base for J; bases not matched to a gene: 7. CDR1 is SNHLY and CDR2 is FYNNEI in the germline V gene. The CDR3 sequence: CASRPGQVSNQPQHF. CDR3 sequence (DNA): TGTGCCAGCCGCCCGGGACAGGTCAGCAATCAGCCCCAGCATTTT.

The chain couples TRBV4-3 to TRBJ1-3; no clear D gene. This CDR3 comprises 14 residues. CDR1 and CDR2 from the germline V gene are LGHNA and YSLEER. V was shortened by 0 bases and J by 6 bases, with 9 bases between the two germline ends. In DNA form, the CDR3 reads TGCGCCAGCAGCCAAGATCTCTGGGTAAACACCATATATTTT. Translation gives CASSQDLWVNTIYF.

This clone was observed a few times. The chain is built from TRBV2 and TRBJ2-5, with 11 bases fitting TRBD2. CDR3 size: 16 residues. Germline V lookup: CDR1 SNHLY, CDR2 FYNNEI. V lost 4 bases and J lost 1; bases outside the gene matches: 5. The CDR3 spells CASSALSGGAQETQYF. Here the CDR3 DNA reads TGTGCCAGCAGTGCCCTTAGCGGGGGGGCCCAAGAGACCCAGTACTTC.

The V gene is TRBV9, the J gene TRBJ2-1; TRBD1 matches at 8 bases. Germline assignment: CDR1 SGDLS and CDR2 YYNGEE. This CDR3 has 17 amino acids. V lost 4 bases, J lost 2 bases, and 11 bases stayed unmatched. The CDR3 nucleotides are TGTGCCAGCAGCACCGGGACAGGTTATGTACCCTACAATGAGCAGTTCTTC. Amino acids: CASSTGTGYVPYNEQFF.

This clone was seen more than once but under ten times. The chain carries TRBV5-1 and TRBJ1-6, with 7 bases identical to TRBD1. Germline V gives CDR1 SGHRS, CDR2 YFSETQ. Trimming took 4 bases from V and 6 from J; bases not matched to a gene: 16. This CDR3 region has 18 residues. CDR3 sequence (DNA): TGCGCCAGCAGCCTCCCCGAGGGCAGACAGGGAGGTAATTCACCCCTCCACTTT. Translating it yields CASSLPEGRQGGNSPLHF.

J is TRBJ1-6 and V is TRBV27; D is ambiguous. The CDR3 runs to 13 residues. V was pared by 7 bases and J by 0 bases, with 4 bases between. Germline V gene sequence: CDR1 MNHEY, CDR2 SMNVEV (reference sequence). The DNA of the CDR3 is TGTGCCAGCACTGGCTCCTATAATTCACCCCTCCACTTT. Its translation: CASTGSYNSPLHF.

The rearrangement uses TRBV7-9 and TRBJ1-2, with TRBD1 identical over 10 bases. CDR3 length: 14 residues. The V and J ends lost 3 bases and 2 bases, in that order; junction bases with no gene match: 0. Germline lookup yields CDR1 SEHNR and CDR2 FQNEAQ (reference sequence). As DNA, the CDR3 is TGTGCCAGCAGCTTGGGACAGGGGAACTATGGCTACACCTTC. The encoded protein is CASSLGQGNYGYTF.

The chain is built from TRBV18 and TRBJ2-7, with D perhaps being TRBD1 or TRBD2 (6 bases each). There are 14 residues in the CDR3. Trimming took off 0 bases at V and 6 bases at J, with 12 bases between the two ends. Germline loops: CDR1 KGHSH, CDR2 LQKENI. CDR3 residues: CASSPPERGPEQYF. The CDR3 DNA reads as TGTGCCAGCTCACCACCGGAACGGGGGCCCGAGCAGTACTTC.